The 31 T cell receptor beta chains reported below all come from one sample, sequenced in a study of blood T cell repertoires in COVID-19. Method: immunoSEQ multiplex PCR; TCRdb's copy keeps in-frame clones and lacks some. This sample yields roughly 350,000 clones, of which 92% are seen a single time; roughly 20% belongs to the top ten. Sequencing was carried out using PBMCs or T cells enriched from blood (not recorded which). These receptor sequences come from a woman in her thirties who had recovered from COVID-19.

This clone has a handful of counts. J is TRBJ2-5 and V is TRBV7-2, with 11 nucleotides matching TRBD2. The V and J ends lost 1 base and 9 bases, in that order; junction bases with no gene match: 16. The V gene's germline CDR1 is SGHTA and CDR2 FQGNSA. CDR3 length equals 18 residues. The CDR3 sequence is CASSLGTSGRRANTAQYF. The CDR3 nucleotides read TGTGCCAGCAGCTTAGGGACTAGCGGGCGGAGGGCGAACACGGCCCAGTACTTC. Complete variable domain (other parts from reference TRBV7-2 and TRBJ2-5): GAGVSQSPSNKVTEKGKDVELRCDPISGHTALYWYRQSLGQGLEFLIYFQGNSAPDKSGLPSDRFSAERTGGSVSTLTIQRTQQEDSAVYLCASSLGTSGRRANTAQYFGPGTRLLVL.

The chain carries TRBV15 and TRBJ2-7; D is uncertain. V was pared by 0 bases and J by 6 bases, with 9 bases between. The CDR3 is made up of 13 amino acids. Looked up from germline, CDR1 is LNHNV and CDR2 is YYDKDF (reference sequence). The CDR3 loop is CATSRDRSFEQYF. CDR3 sequence (DNA): TGTGCCACCAGCAGAGATCGTAGTTTCGAGCAGTACTTC.

The V gene is TRBV3-1 (or the pseudogene TRBV3-2), the J gene TRBJ1-6, with unresolved D. The length of the CDR3 is 12 residues. Germline CDR1 and CDR2: LGHDT and YNNKEL (reference sequence). Trimming took off 1 base at V and 14 bases at J, with 9 bases between the two ends. CDR3: CASSQAERSLHF. CDR3 nucleotide sequence: TGTGCCAGCAGCCAAGCTGAGCGCTCCCTCCACTTT.

The J gene is TRBJ2-7, the V gene TRBV20-1; D possibly corresponds to TRBD1 (5 bases). This CDR3 is 15 amino acids long. Germline CDR1 reads DFQATT; CDR2 reads SNEGSKA (reference sequence). V was shortened by 3 bases and J by 3 bases, with 18 bases between the two germline ends. The CDR3 protein is CSASPRQGLHYEQYF. The CDR3 DNA is TGCAGTGCTAGTCCGCGCCAGGGCCTCCACTACGAGCAGTACTTC.

The V gene is TRBV28, the J gene TRBJ2-5; 9 nucleotides align to TRBD1. Germline V gives CDR1 MDHEN, CDR2 SYDVKM. V shed 5 bases and J 4 bases; nucleotides not matched to a gene: 5. The length of the CDR3 is 14 residues. CDR3 in DNA: TGTGCCAGCAGTCCGACAGGGGGTGCAGAGACCCAGTACTTC. Amino acids: CASSPTGGAETQYF.

This chain uses TRBV7-6 with TRBJ2-1; 11 bases fit TRBD2. The CDR3 covers 20 residues. The V and J ends lost 4 bases and 7 bases, in that order; junction bases with no gene match: 21. Germline CDR1 reads SGHVS; CDR2 reads FNYEAQ. The CDR3 sequence: CASSSPYTFSGGVFRNEQFF. In DNA, the CDR3 is TGTGCCAGCAGCTCCCCCTACACCTTTAGCGGGGGGGTCTTTAGGAATGAGCAGTTCTTC.

This rearrangement joins TRBV14 to TRBJ2-2, with 7 bases that match TRBD2. The ends lost 6 bases at V and 6 bases at J; junction bases unmatched: 7. Germline CDR1 SGHDN, CDR2 FVKESK. The CDR3 is 14 residues long. The CDR3: CASRPSGGAGELFF. DNA of the CDR3: TGTGCCAGCAGGCCTAGCGGCGGAGCCGGGGAGCTGTTTTTT. Complete variable domain (other parts from reference TRBV14 and TRBJ2-2): EAGVTQFPSHSVIEKGQTVTLRCDPISGHDNLYWYRRVMGKEIKFLLHFVKESKQDESGMPNNRFLAERTGGTYSTLKVQPAELEDSGVYFCASRPSGGAGELFFGEGSRLTVL.

The CDR3 DNA sequence: TGTGCCAGCAGTGAATCTGGGACAGGGGAAAGAGCTTTCTTT. This encodes CASSESGTGERAFF. The rearrangement uses TRBV25-1 and TRBJ1-1; 10 bases fit TRBD1. The V and J ends lost 1 base and 10 bases, in that order; junction bases with no gene match: 6. Germline V gene sequence: CDR1 MGHDK, CDR2 SYGVNS. The CDR3 has 14 residues.

As DNA, the CDR3 is TGTGCCAGCAGTTCCTTTAGACAGACTTATTACGAGCAGTACTTC. Amino acid sequence: CASSSFRQTYYEQYF. J is TRBJ2-7 and V is TRBV6-5; weak D call: TRBD1 (5 bases). V lost 4 bases to trimming and J lost 4 bases, with 17 bases between them. The V gene's germline CDR1 is MNHEY and CDR2 SVGAGI. This CDR3 is built from 15 residues.

V and J are TRBV5-1 and TRBJ2-1; D is unresolved. The germline V gene encodes CDR1 SGHRS and CDR2 YFSETQ. The CDR3 runs to 13 residues. Trimming removed 0 bases at V and 4 bases at J, with 5 bases between. CDR3: CASSLDGYNEQFF. The CDR3 nucleotides are TGCGCCAGCAGCTTGGACGGTTACAATGAGCAGTTCTTC.

A note on this clone: Other DNA sequences in this specimen translate into the identical CDR3. V gene TRBV5-1 combines with J gene TRBJ2-1; 10 positions match TRBD2. Per germline, CDR1 SGHRS and CDR2 YFSETQ. Losses at the gene ends were 0 bases for V and 4 bases for J; bases not matched to a gene: 1. There are 15 residues in the CDR3. CDR3 loop: CASSLASGGYNEQFF. DNA for the CDR3: TGCGCCAGCAGCTTGGCTAGCGGGGGTTACAATGAGCAGTTCTTC.

The chain recombines TRBV7-2 with TRBJ1-6, with D unclear. The CDR3 has 16 residues. The V gene's germline CDR1 is SGHTA and CDR2 FQGNSA. V lost 1 base and J lost 10, with 17 bases in between. CDR3 region: CASSLDSALGGSPLHF. Here the CDR3 DNA reads TGTGCCAGCAGCTTAGACAGTGCCCTCGGTGGGTCACCCCTCCACTTT.

The V and J genes are TRBV5-4 and TRBJ1-4, with no clear D. The CDR3 is 13 residues long. CDR1 SGHNT and CDR2 YYREEE come from the germline V gene (reference sequence). V shed 6 bases and J shed 4 bases, with 10 bases lying between them. CDR3 protein: CASKSGFNEKLFF. CDR3 nucleotides: TGTGCCAGCAAGTCAGGATTTAATGAAAAACTGTTTTTT. Filled out from reference TRBV5-4 and TRBJ1-4, the complete variable domain reads ETGVTQSPTHLIKTRGQQVTLRCSSQSGHNTVSWYQQALGQGPQFIFQYYREEENGRGNFPPRFSGLQFPNYSSELNVNALELDDSALYLCASKSGFNEKLFFGSGTQLSVL.

CDR3 sequence: CASSQGVSTPLLAGGPETQYF. The CDR3 DNA sequence: TGTGCCAGCAGCCAAGGGGTGTCCACCCCCTTGCTAGCGGGAGGCCCGGAGACCCAGTACTTC. The chain combines TRBV3-1 (or the pseudogene TRBV3-2) with TRBJ2-5; 11 nucleotides agree with TRBD2. Germline V gene lookup returns CDR1 LGHDT and CDR2 YNNKEL (reference sequence). Losses at the gene ends were 1 base for V and 5 bases for J; bases not matched to a gene: 21. The CDR3 sequence is 21 residues long.

The J gene is TRBJ2-5, the V gene TRBV27; 12 bases map to TRBD2. Germline trimming cut 7 bases from V and 5 bases from J; bases unmatched to any gene: 8. Germline V gives CDR1 MNHEY, CDR2 SMNVEV (reference sequence). The CDR3 totals 15 residues. The CDR3 spells CASNDPSGGDETQYF. CDR3 in DNA: TGTGCCAGCAACGATCCTAGCGGGGGGGACGAGACCCAGTACTTC.

Here the CDR3 reads CASSQDETGRRDEQFF. The CDR3 coding sequence is TGCGCCAGCAGCCAAGATGAGACAGGGCGTCGGGATGAGCAGTTCTTC. The chain employs TRBV4-3 and TRBJ2-1, with TRBD1 matching 7 bases. The germline CDR1 and CDR2 sequences are LGHNA and YSLEER. This CDR3 spans 16 amino acids. V shed 0 bases and J 8 bases; nucleotides not matched to a gene: 10.

This chain links TRBV4-1 with TRBJ1-6; maybe TRBD1 (6 bases). Per the germline V gene, CDR1 is MGHRA and CDR2 is YSYEKL. The CDR3 runs 16 residues. V was pared by 1 base and J by 10 bases, with 17 bases between. CDR3 bases: TGCGCCAGCAGCCAAGCGGGGTTCAGGGGCGCATCACCCCTCCACTTT. It encodes CASSQAGFRGASPLHF.

The chain employs TRBV10-2 and TRBJ1-6; D is unclear. V was pared by 0 bases and J by 9 bases, with 9 bases between. Germline V gives CDR1 WSHSY, CDR2 SAAADI. The CDR3 has 14 amino acids. CDR3 loop: CASSESSVLSPLHF. The DNA of the CDR3 is TGCGCCAGCAGTGAGTCGTCAGTCCTTTCACCCCTCCACTTT.

The sample holds one count of this clone. This chain links TRBV28 with TRBJ1-1; D possibly corresponds to TRBD1 (6 bases). This CDR3 is built from 15 residues. Germline-derived CDR1 and CDR2 are MDHEN and SYDVKM. The V end was cut by 3 bases, the J end by 0 bases, with 11 bases between. The CDR3 loop is CASSFSWDMNTEAFF. The CDR3 coding sequence is TGTGCCAGCAGTTTCTCTTGGGACATGAACACTGAAGCTTTCTTT.

The rearrangement links TRBV7-8 to TRBJ2-7, with a possible D match to TRBD2 (5 bases). The CDR3 has 14 amino acids. Germline CDR1 reads SGHVS; CDR2 reads FQNEAQ. V lost 5 bases, J lost 3 bases, and 14 bases lay in between. The CDR3 here is CASSRGGRIYEQYF. The CDR3 coding sequence is TGTGCCAGCAGCCGAGGTGGGAGAATCTACGAGCAGTACTTC. Using reference TRBV7-8 and TRBJ2-7 for the parts outside the CDR3, the full variable domain is GAGVSQSPRYKVAKRGQDVALRCDPISGHVSLFWYQQALGQGPEFLTYFQNEAQLDKSGLPSDRFFAERPEGSVSTLKIQRTQQEDSAVYLCASSRGGRIYEQYFGPGTRLTVT.

V usage is TRBV28 and J usage is TRBJ1-2, with 7 bases fitting TRBD1. V trimming: 5 bases; J trimming: 8 bases; junction bases outside the gene matches: 8. The CDR3 has 13 amino acids. Germline CDR1 is MDHEN and CDR2 is SYDVKM. The CDR3 here is CASSPGTVGGYTF. In DNA, the CDR3 is TGTGCCAGCAGTCCGGGGACAGTGGGCGGCTACACCTTC.

V usage is TRBV5-1 and J usage is TRBJ1-4, with 11 bases fitting TRBD1. The J segment lost 7 bases and the V segment lost 5 bases, leaving 4 bases of the junction unmatched. This CDR3 is 14 amino acids long. Per germline, CDR1 SGHRS and CDR2 YFSETQ. CDR3 region: CASSGQGASEKLFF. The CDR3 DNA is TGCGCCAGCAGTGGACAGGGGGCCAGTGAAAAACTGTTTTTT.

This chain connects TRBV5-1 to TRBJ2-1; 7 bases are a match to TRBD1. The CDR3 consists of 14 residues. The V segment lost 1 base and the J segment 7 bases; nucleotides outside the gene matches: 5. Germline loops: CDR1 SGHRS, CDR2 YFSETQ. The CDR3 region is CASSLYRGDNEQFF. The CDR3 nucleotides read TGCGCCAGCAGCTTGTACAGGGGAGATAATGAGCAGTTCTTC.

The J gene is TRBJ1-2, the V gene TRBV12-3 or TRBV12-4; TRBD1 aligns across 11 bases. The V gene end was trimmed by 8 bases and the J gene end by 7 bases; junction bases not matched to a gene: 3. This CDR3 is built from 12 residues. DNA of the CDR3: TGTGCCAGCCGGGACAGGGGGTCTGGCTACACCTTC. It encodes CASRDRGSGYTF.

The chain couples TRBV2 to TRBJ1-1; D is perhaps TRBD1 (6 bases). The CDR3 has 13 amino acids. V lost 5 bases, J lost 3 bases, and 10 bases lay in between. CDR1 is SNHLY and CDR2 is FYNNEI in the germline V gene. The CDR3 region is CASSPAGDTEAFF. The CDR3 bases are TGTGCCAGCAGTCCCGCAGGGGACACTGAAGCTTTCTTT.

This chain joins TRBV28 and TRBJ1-1; TRBD1 matches at 9 bases. The CDR3 length is 15 residues. The V gene's germline CDR1 is MDHEN and CDR2 SYDVKM. J was trimmed by 6 bases and V by 5 bases; bases with no gene match: 10. This chain's CDR3 is CASSGAGTGLAEAFF. In DNA form, the CDR3 reads TGTGCCAGCAGTGGAGCCGGGACAGGGTTGGCTGAAGCTTTCTTT.

The chain has TRBV18 and TRBJ2-2; maybe TRBD2 (6 bases). The CDR3 contains 15 residues. V was clipped by 3 bases and J by 3 bases, with 11 bases between them. Germline assignment: CDR1 KGHSH and CDR2 LQKENI. The CDR3, as DNA: TGTGCCAGCTCACCCTTCGGGGAGGACACCGGGGAGCTGTTTTTT. It encodes CASSPFGEDTGELFF.

The V gene is TRBV27, the J gene TRBJ1-4; tentative D call: TRBD1 (5 bases). Germline V gene lookup returns CDR1 MNHEY and CDR2 SMNVEV (reference sequence). Trimming removed 3 bases at V and 7 bases at J, with 24 bases between. The CDR3 has 18 amino acids. CDR3 coding DNA: TGTGCCAGCAGTTTCCCGGCGGGAGGGGCCAGATTGCTTGAAAAACTGTTTTTT. Its translation is CASSFPAGGARLLEKLFF.

The chain links TRBV2 to TRBJ2-7, with 8 bases lining up with TRBD1. Germline V gene lookup returns CDR1 SNHLY and CDR2 FYNNEI. This CDR3 spans 14 amino acids. With V trimmed by 8 bases and J by 6 bases, 12 bases remained unmatched. The CDR3 sequence is CASRPHDRGSEQYF. CDR3 DNA: TGTGCCAGCCGCCCTCACGACAGGGGAAGCGAGCAGTACTTC.

The chain recombines TRBV4-2 with TRBJ1-5; 11 bases map to TRBD1. V lost 0 bases, J lost 10 bases, and 5 bases stayed unmatched. CDR1 and CDR2 from the germline V gene are LGHNA and YNFKEQ. There are 15 residues in the CDR3. The chain's CDR3 is CASSQDWTGGYPQHF. CDR3 nucleotides: TGTGCCAGCAGCCAAGACTGGACAGGGGGCTATCCCCAGCATTTT.

The J gene is TRBJ2-4, the V gene TRBV19; 10 bases are a match to TRBD1. The CDR3 extends over 15 amino acids. V lost 8 bases and J lost 3; bases outside the gene matches: 7. Germline V gives CDR1 LNHDA, CDR2 SQIVND (reference sequence). The CDR3 bases are TGTGCCAGTGGGGACAGGGGTTTCGTCAAAAACATTCAGTACTTC. It translates to CASGDRGFVKNIQYF.